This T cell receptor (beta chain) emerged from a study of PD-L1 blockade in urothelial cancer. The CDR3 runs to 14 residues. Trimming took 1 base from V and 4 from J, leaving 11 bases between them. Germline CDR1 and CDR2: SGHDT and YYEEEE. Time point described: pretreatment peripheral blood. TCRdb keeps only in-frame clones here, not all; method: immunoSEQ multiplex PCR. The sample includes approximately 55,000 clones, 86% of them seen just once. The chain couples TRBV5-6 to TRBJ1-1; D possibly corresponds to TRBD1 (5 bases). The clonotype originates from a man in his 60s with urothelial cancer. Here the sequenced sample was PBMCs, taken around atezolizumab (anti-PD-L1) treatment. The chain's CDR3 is CASSLYAGGTEAFF. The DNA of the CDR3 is TGTGCCAGCAGCTTGTACGCCGGGGGCACTGAAGCTTTCTTT.